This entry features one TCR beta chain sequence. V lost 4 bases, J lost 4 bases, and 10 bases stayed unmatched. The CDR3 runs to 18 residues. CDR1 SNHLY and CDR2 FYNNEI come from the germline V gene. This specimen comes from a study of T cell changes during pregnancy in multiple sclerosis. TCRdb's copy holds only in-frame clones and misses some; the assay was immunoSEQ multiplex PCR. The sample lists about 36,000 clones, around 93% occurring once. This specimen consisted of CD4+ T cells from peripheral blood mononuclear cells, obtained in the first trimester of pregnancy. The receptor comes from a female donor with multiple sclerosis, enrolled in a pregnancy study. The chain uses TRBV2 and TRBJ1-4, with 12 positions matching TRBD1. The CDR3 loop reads CASSGWPGQGAINEKLFF. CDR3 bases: TGTGCCAGCAGTGGTTGGCCGGGACAGGGGGCGATTAATGAAAAACTGTTTTTT.